The 10 T cell receptor beta chains presented below share a single source sample, sequenced in a study of Ad26.COV2.S vaccination and SARS-CoV-2 variants. Data came from immunoSEQ multiplex PCR; TCRdb stores just in-frame clones and leaves some out. This table has about 470,000 clones, roughly 91% appearing once. Treatment reported: over 15 received Ad26.COV2.S at low or high dose, single or two shots; five or six received placebo; per-sample allocation not given. The investigators took samples on day 63 after the first vaccine or placebo injection. Source: peripheral blood, taken in a trial of Ad26.COV2.S vaccine versus placebo. All receptors derive from a person aged 18-65 years who received the Ad26.COV2.S COVID-19 vaccine or a placebo.

The J gene is TRBJ2-1, the V gene TRBV19; the D call may be TRBD1 or TRBD2 (5 bases each). The CDR3 spans 13 residues. Between the trimmed V and J ends, which lost 3 bases and 9 bases, there was a span of 12 bases. Germline CDR1 is LNHDA and CDR2 is SQIVND (reference sequence). The CDR3 region has the DNA TGTGCCAGTAGTATGGGACGTCTCAGTGAGCAGTTCTTC. It encodes CASSMGRLSEQFF.

The CDR3 coding sequence is TGTGCCAGCAGCCTAAATACGGGACTAGCGACTAGCACAGATACGCAGTATTTT. As protein: CASSLNTGLATSTDTQYF. The rearrangement joins TRBV4-2 to TRBJ2-3; 10 bases agree with TRBD2. Looked up from germline, CDR1 is LGHNA and CDR2 is YNFKEQ. The CDR3 length is 18 residues. J lost 0 bases, V lost 4 bases, and 10 bases had no gene match.

The genes are TRBV7-9 and TRBJ1-1; TRBD1 matches 8 bases. J was trimmed by 7 bases and V by 1 base; bases with no gene match: 20. Germline V lookup: CDR1 SEHNR, CDR2 FQNEAQ (reference sequence). The CDR3 spans 19 residues. CDR3 in DNA: TGTGCCAGCAGCTTAGGAGGGTATCAGGGGGCCACGCTAGAGATTGAAGCTTTCTTT. It codes for CASSLGGYQGATLEIEAFF.

The chain has TRBV7-9 and TRBJ2-5; D might be TRBD2 (6 bases). Germline assignment: CDR1 SEHNR and CDR2 FQNEAQ (reference sequence). The CDR3 consists of 16 residues. The V gene lost 4 bases and the J gene lost 9 bases, with 24 bases spanning the gap. The CDR3 region is CASSSGELTGDWAQYF. CDR3 nucleotide sequence: TGTGCCAGCAGCTCGGGGGAGCTAACCGGCGATTGGGCCCAGTACTTC.

The chain links TRBV5-4 to TRBJ1-2, with 12 bases fitting TRBD1. This CDR3 spans 17 amino acids. V shed 2 bases and J 6 bases; nucleotides not matched to a gene: 11. The germline gives CDR1 SGHNT, CDR2 YYREEE (reference sequence). DNA of the CDR3: TGTGCCAGCAGCTTTTCTCCGGGACAGGGGGCGCAGAATGGCTACACCTTC. This translates into CASSFSPGQGAQNGYTF.

This clone has just one count. This sequence joins TRBV23-1 and TRBJ2-5; D might be TRBD1 (6 bases). TRBV23-1 is an ORF for which the function is uncertain. The CDR3 has 14 residues. V was cut by 11 bases and J by 0 bases, with 16 bases left in between. The CDR3 loop is CAARTAYYQETQYF. The CDR3 DNA reads as TGCGCCGCCCGGACAGCCTATTACCAAGAGACCCAGTACTTC.

The chain combines TRBV27 with TRBJ2-5, with D perhaps TRBD2 (6 bases). The V end lost 6 bases, the J end lost 1 base, and 21 bases lay between the germline ends. The CDR3 extends over 17 amino acids. The germline CDR1 and CDR2 sequences are MNHEY and SMNVEV (reference sequence). Here the CDR3 reads CASRRRSGSVGQETQYF. The CDR3 DNA follows: TGTGCCAGCAGGCGCAGGAGCGGGTCAGTGGGCCAAGAGACCCAGTACTTC.

The rearrangement uses TRBV3-1 (or the pseudogene TRBV3-2) and TRBJ1-5, with D unclear. Germline V gives CDR1 LGHDT, CDR2 YNNKEL (reference sequence). The V and J ends lost 1 base and 2 bases respectively, with 9 bases between them. The length of the CDR3 is 15 residues. The CDR3 loop reads CASSQGIGRNQPQHF. CDR3 DNA: TGTGCCAGCAGCCAAGGAATTGGACGCAATCAGCCCCAGCATTTT.

CDR3 loop: CASSLALSQETQYF. Written as DNA, the CDR3 is TGTGCCAGCAGCTTGGCCCTGAGCCAAGAGACCCAGTACTTC. The chain links TRBV5-6 to TRBJ2-5; no clear D. This CDR3 contains 14 residues. The V end lost 0 bases, the J end lost 1 base, and 7 bases lay between the germline ends. Germline-derived CDR1 and CDR2 are SGHDT and YYEEEE.

The chain has TRBV18 and TRBJ2-3; D remains unclear. Germline-derived CDR1 and CDR2 are KGHSH and LQKENI. Between the trimmed V and J ends, which lost 1 base and 2 bases, there was a span of 4 bases. This CDR3 is built from 13 residues. The CDR3 sequence is CASSPLTTDTQYF. The CDR3 bases are TGTGCCAGCTCACCACTTACCACAGATACGCAGTATTTT.